Listed below are T cell receptor beta chains from one sample, sequenced in a study of cytomegalovirus exposure and HLA in healthy donors. Some clones are missing from TCRdb's copy, which holds only in-frame ones; the method was immunoSEQ multiplex PCR. Seen here are roughly 120,000 clones, 74% observed once, and the top ten hold 4% to 4.5%. The specimen was PBMCs. These receptors were taken from a woman in her 50s in good health and CMV-seropositive. Both conserved end residues are part of each CDR3. The order of the fields is clone size, V gene, D gene, J gene, CDR3 length, CDR3 protein, CDR3 DNA. The D gene is left open where the match is weak. Clone size appears in some rows only: once, few, many, or a class for an expanded clone.

>NA|TRBV6-5|NA|TRBJ1-2|12
CASNDRTYGYTF
TGTGCCAGCAACGACAGGACCTATGGCTACACCTTC
>NA|TRBV6-1|NA|TRBJ1-6|14
CASSDGQITSPLHF
TGTGCCAGCAGTGACGGACAGATCACTTCACCCCTCCACTTT
>NA|TRBV28|TRBD1|TRBJ1-5|19
CASSPTRQGAIYSNQPQHF
TGTGCCAGCAGTCCAACCCGACAGGGGGCAATTTATAGCAATCAGCCCCAGCATTTT
>once|TRBV4-2|NA|TRBJ2-5|15
CASSPQGLGQETQYF
TGTGCCAGCAGCCCTCAGGGACTCGGTCAAGAGACCCAGTACTTC
>NA|TRBV9|TRBD1|TRBJ2-7|15
CASSVEQGSPYEQYF
TGTGCCAGCAGCGTAGAACAGGGGAGTCCCTACGAGCAGTACTTC
>once|TRBV5-1|NA|TRBJ2-7|14
CASSPGTHSYEQYF
TGCGCCAGCAGCCCCGGGACACACTCCTACGAGCAGTACTTC
>NA|TRBV9|TRBD2|TRBJ2-7|16
CASSLEAGGLAYEQYF
TGTGCCAGCAGCCTCGAGGCGGGGGGCCTAGCCTACGAGCAGTACTTC
>NA|TRBV5-1|NA|TRBJ2-3|15
CASSLADRQPDTQYF
TGCGCCAGCAGCTTGGCCGACAGGCAGCCAGATACGCAGTATTTT
>few|TRBV7-6|NA|TRBJ1-1|15
CASSLGPSGSTEAFF
TGTGCCAGCAGCCTGGGCCCCTCCGGGAGCACTGAAGCTTTCTTT
>NA|TRBV13|TRBD1|TRBJ1-5|15
CASSLGGPGGQPQHF
TGTGCCAGCAGCTTAGGCGGGCCAGGGGGACAGCCCCAGCATTTT
>NA|TRBV27|NA|TRBJ1-6|16
CASSSSPGGGNSPLHF
TGTGCCAGCAGTTCGTCCCCCGGGGGGGGTAATTCACCCCTCCACTTT
>few|TRBV5-1|TRBD1|TRBJ2-4|17
CASSSEQGWDAKNIQYF
TGCGCCAGCAGCTCAGAACAGGGGTGGGACGCCAAAAACATTCAGTACTTC
>NA|TRBV6-1|NA|TRBJ1-2|13
CASSESLSGGYTF
TGTGCCAGCAGTGAGTCTTTATCGGGAGGCTACACCTTC
>NA|TRBV5-4|NA|TRBJ2-5|14
CASSSRRDGETQYF
TGTGCCAGCAGCTCGAGGCGCGACGGGGAGACCCAGTACTTC
>NA|TRBV2|TRBD1|TRBJ2-2|15
CASSFGQGVSGELFF
TGTGCCAGCAGCTTTGGACAGGGTGTCTCCGGGGAGCTGTTTTTT
>NA|TRBV5-1|NA|TRBJ1-6|17
CASSLVTREDGSSPLHF
TGCGCCAGCAGCTTGGTAACCAGGGAGGATGGGAGTTCACCCCTCCACTTT
>once|TRBV15|NA|TRBJ2-7|13
CATSSKEAYEQYF
TGTGCCACCAGCAGTAAAGAGGCCTACGAGCAGTACTTC
>NA|TRBV10-3|TRBD2|TRBJ2-5|16
CAISESGLAGGEAQYF
TGTGCCATCAGTGAGTCCGGACTAGCGGGGGGGGAGGCCCAGTACTTC
>NA|TRBV7-9|TRBD1|TRBJ1-6|16
CSSSLVLRTGNSPLHF
TGTTCCAGCAGCTTAGTTCTTCGGACAGGCAATTCACCCCTCCACTTT
>NA|TRBV15|NA|TRBJ1-4|19
CATSTHLRDIVGANEKLFF
TGTGCCACCAGCACGCACCTCCGGGACATCGTGGGGGCTAATGAAAAACTGTTTTTT
>NA|TRBV7-8|TRBD1|TRBJ2-7|14
CASSTTGHSYEQYF
TGTGCCAGCAGCACGACAGGGCACTCCTACGAGCAGTACTTC
>NA|TRBV11-3|NA|TRBJ2-2|14
CASSPQSNTGELFF
TGTGCCAGCAGCCCCCAGTCGAACACCGGGGAGCTGTTTTTT
>NA|TRBV7-6|TRBD1|TRBJ2-5|15
CASSVYRGSQETQYF
TGTGCCAGCAGCGTCTACAGGGGGTCGCAAGAGACCCAGTACTTC
>few|TRBV10-3|TRBD1|TRBJ2-7|13
CAIGSGGDYEQYF
TGTGCCATCGGGTCAGGGGGCGATTATGAGCAGTACTTC
>NA|TRBV30|TRBD1|TRBJ2-3|13
CAWGTGVADTQYF
TGTGCCTGGGGGACAGGGGTGGCAGATACGCAGTATTTT
>NA|TRBV5-4|NA|TRBJ2-1|17
CASSLGGGALSYNEQFF
TGTGCCAGCAGCTTGGGCGGCGGGGCGCTATCCTACAATGAGCAGTTCTTC
>once|TRBV4-3|TRBD2|TRBJ2-7|15
CASSQGTSVSYEQYF
TGCGCCAGCAGCCAAGGGACTAGCGTCTCCTACGAGCAGTACTTC
>few|TRBV6-5|NA|TRBJ2-6|13
CASFNSGANVLTF
TGTGCCAGCTTTAATTCTGGGGCCAACGTCCTGACTTTC
>NA|TRBV7-2|NA|TRBJ2-1|14
CASSLETINNEQFF
TGTGCCAGCAGCTTAGAGACAATAAACAATGAGCAGTTCTTC
>NA|TRBV29-1|NA|TRBJ1-5|13
CSVVPGLNQPQHF
TGCAGCGTTGTCCCGGGACTCAATCAGCCCCAGCATTTT
>once|TRBV7-3|NA|TRBJ2-7|15
CASSLIGGVSDEQYF
TGTGCCAGCAGCTTAATCGGGGGAGTATCTGACGAGCAGTACTTC
>NA|TRBV5-1|NA|TRBJ1-1|14
CASSLGAGDTEAFF
TGCGCCAGCAGCTTGGGGGCAGGGGACACTGAAGCTTTCTTT
>NA|TRBV13|TRBD2|TRBJ2-1|13
CASSLGSAGGAFF
TGTGCCAGCAGCTTAGGTTCAGCGGGGGGAGCGTTCTTC
>once|TRBV10-3|NA|TRBJ2-6|15
CAINRGAGGANVLTF
TGTGCCATCAATCGGGGGGCGGGTGGGGCCAACGTCCTGACTTTC
>NA|TRBV6-1|NA|TRBJ2-7|14
CASSEANTHYEQYF
TGTGCCAGCAGTGAAGCGAACACGCACTACGAGCAGTACTTC
>NA|TRBV5-5|NA|TRBJ1-2|15
CASSLGQAPNYGYTF
TGTGCCAGCAGCTTGGGACAGGCGCCTAACTATGGCTACACCTTC
>NA|TRBV11-2|NA|TRBJ1-5|14
CASSFNRVGQPQHF
TGTGCCAGCAGCTTTAACAGGGTGGGGCAGCCCCAGCATTTT